This TCR beta chain was documented in a study of T cell changes during pregnancy in multiple sclerosis. This CDR3 has 15 amino acids. Germline V lookup: CDR1 SGHVS, CDR2 FNYEAQ. The V and J ends lost 0 bases and 5 bases, in that order; junction bases with no gene match: 3. Sequencing was performed with immunoSEQ multiplex PCR; in TCRdb, only in-frame clones are kept and a portion is missing. The table lists roughly 40,000 clones, about nine tenths of them singletons, with over 0.45% in the top ten. The sample was CD4+ T cells from peripheral blood mononuclear cells, taken in the first trimester of pregnancy. This TCR was sampled from a female donor in good health, enrolled as a control in a pregnancy study. This chain connects TRBV7-6 to TRBJ2-2; 7 bases fit TRBD1. The CDR3 DNA sequence: TGTGCCAGCAGCTTAGCTTCGACAGGGACCGGGGAGCTGTTTTTT. It yields the protein CASSLASTGTGELFF.